The clone carrying this TCR beta chain was seen more than once but under ten times. The sample belongs to a study of blood T cells in healthy people across ages. A J-beta primer mix and a sample-barcoded 5' primer were used in a second PCR of about 6 to 12 cycles. TCRdb redid the calling of the 5' RACE reads with MiXCR, one entry per CDR3 protein. The sample has around 1.7 million distinct CDR3 sequences, 28% seen once. Sequenced sample: blood. This receptor was obtained from a woman aged 25 to 39 in good health.

The CDR3: CASTGAVPSPLHF. CDR3 sequence (DNA): TGTGCCAGTACTGGGGCTGTTCCCTCACCCCTCCACTTT. This chain joins TRBV6-2 or TRBV6-3 and TRBJ1-6; perhaps TRBD1 as D (5 bases). The CDR3 is made up of 13 amino acids. Germline V gene sequence: CDR1 MNHEY, CDR2 SVGEGT. Trimming shortened V by 9 bases and J by 10 bases, and 16 bases separated the two germline ends.